The TCR beta chain described here comes from a study of vaccination and CD4 T cells after COVID-19. Time point: late sampling 161 to 241 days after vaccination in three convalescent patients. This sample's treatment: roughly ten-day PBMC culture with coronavirus spike peptide pools or control peptides (ViraFEST assay). Fresh medium (containing IL-2) replaced half the medium on days 3 and 7. V was pared by 6 bases and J by 3 bases, with 12 bases between. The length of the CDR3 is 13 residues. Germline CDR1 reads MNHEY; CDR2 reads SVGEGT. Study results and limitations: Looking at convalescent patients, a median around 84% of reactive clones were present only post-vaccination. For convalescent patients, 304 of the 307 vaccine-specific clones analyzed were classified as spike mono-reactive.

CD4+ T cells that had been cultured provided DNA sequenced with the Oncomine TCR Beta short-read assay. From cultured CD4+ T cells, genomic DNA was extracted. TCRdb passed the PCR reads through MiXCR, listing each CDR3 protein once. The sample records about 24,000 distinct CDR3 sequences, 40% to 50% being singletons. A note on this clonotype: The target antigen is unknown.

Sequencing used CD4+ T cells from blood, cultured in vitro, obtained about 7 months after SARS-CoV-2 vaccination. This TCR was sampled from a human donor who had recovered from COVID-19. The chain is built from TRBV6-2 or TRBV6-3 and TRBJ2-7; a possible D gene is TRBD2 (5 bases). This chain's CDR3 is CASRRTSYYEQYF. Written as DNA, the CDR3 is TGTGCCAGCAGGCGTACTAGTTACTACGAGCAGTACTTC.